This T cell receptor (beta chain) is drawn from a study of beta chain features in type 1 diabetes. Study findings and constraints: TCRB repertoires of naive, central memory and Treg cells appeared more similar among patients than among healthy donors. Shortening that was moderate but significant affected the TCRB CDR3s of Type 1 diabetes patients in all four CD4+ subsets. Among type 1 diabetes patients, VDJ junctions had fewer insertions and more deletions.

This clone turned up a few times. Its matching antigen is unknown. Staining for CD45RO/CCR7/CD25/CD127/CD95/CD27 allowed sorting of CD4+ naive, central memory, regulatory and stem cell-like memory cells. V was clipped by 3 bases and J by 2 bases; unmatched bases: 4. CDR1 is MDHEN, CDR2 SYDVKM, per germline. The CDR3 has 14 amino acids. The entirety of the isolated RNA underwent reverse transcription, so expressed TCRB transcripts were sequenced. Assay used: immunoSEQ multiplex PCR; TCRdb lists only in-frame clones, some missing. The table lists 250,000 or so clones, roughly 21% of them singletons, with more than 0.025% in the top ten.

The chain carries TRBV28 and TRBJ2-7; 7 nucleotides line up with TRBD2. The sequence came from a woman aged 40-49 years with type 1 diabetes. Sequencing used naive CD4+ T cells from blood. CDR3 loop: CASSFPSGPYEQYF. The CDR3 DNA follows: TGTGCCAGCAGTTTTCCTAGCGGACCCTACGAGCAGTACTTC.